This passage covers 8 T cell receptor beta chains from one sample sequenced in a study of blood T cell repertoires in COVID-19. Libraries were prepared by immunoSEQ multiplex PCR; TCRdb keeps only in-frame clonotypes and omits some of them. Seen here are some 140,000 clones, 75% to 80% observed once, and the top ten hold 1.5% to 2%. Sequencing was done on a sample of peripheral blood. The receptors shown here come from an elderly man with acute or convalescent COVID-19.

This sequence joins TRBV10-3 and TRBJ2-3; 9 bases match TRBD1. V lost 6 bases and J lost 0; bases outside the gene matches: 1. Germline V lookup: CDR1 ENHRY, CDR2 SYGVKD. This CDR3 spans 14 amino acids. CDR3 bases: TGTGCCATCAGAGGGACAGGGAGCACAGATACGCAGTATTTT. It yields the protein CAIRGTGSTDTQYF.

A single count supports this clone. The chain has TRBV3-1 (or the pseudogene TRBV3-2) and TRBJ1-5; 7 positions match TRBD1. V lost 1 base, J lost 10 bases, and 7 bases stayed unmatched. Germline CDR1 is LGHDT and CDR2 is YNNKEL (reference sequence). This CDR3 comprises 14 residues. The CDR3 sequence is CASSQGGDSQPQHF. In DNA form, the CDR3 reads TGTGCCAGCAGCCAAGGGGGGGACAGCCAACCCCAGCATTTT.

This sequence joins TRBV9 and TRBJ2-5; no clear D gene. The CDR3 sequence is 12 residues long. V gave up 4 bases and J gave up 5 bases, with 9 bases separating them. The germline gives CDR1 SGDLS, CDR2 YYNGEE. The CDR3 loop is CASSSVRETQYF. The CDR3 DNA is TGTGCCAGCAGCTCCGTGAGGGAGACCCAGTACTTC.

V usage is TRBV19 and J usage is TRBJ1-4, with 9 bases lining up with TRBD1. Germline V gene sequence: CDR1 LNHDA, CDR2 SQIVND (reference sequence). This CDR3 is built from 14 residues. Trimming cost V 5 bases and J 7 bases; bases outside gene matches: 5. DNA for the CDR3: TGTGCCAGTAGTCACAGGGGGCTAAGTGAAAAACTGTTTTTT. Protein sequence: CASSHRGLSEKLFF.

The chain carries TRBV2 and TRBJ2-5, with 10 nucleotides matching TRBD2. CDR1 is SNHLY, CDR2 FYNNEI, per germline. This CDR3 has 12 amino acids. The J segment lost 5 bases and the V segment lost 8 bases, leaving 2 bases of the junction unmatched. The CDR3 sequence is CASGTSVETQYF. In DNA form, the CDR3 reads TGTGCCAGCGGGACTAGCGTCGAGACCCAGTACTTC. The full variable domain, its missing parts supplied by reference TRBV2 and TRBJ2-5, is EPEVTQTPSHQVTQMGQEVILRCVPISNHLYFYWYRQILGQKVEFLVSFYNNEISEKSEIFDDQFSVERPDGSNFTLKIRSTKLEDSAMYFCASGTSVETQYFGPGTRLLVL.

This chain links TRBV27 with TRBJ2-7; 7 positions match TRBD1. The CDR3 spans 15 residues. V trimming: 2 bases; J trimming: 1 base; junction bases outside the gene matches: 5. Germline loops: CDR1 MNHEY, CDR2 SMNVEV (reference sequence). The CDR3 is CASSLGQGVSYEQYV. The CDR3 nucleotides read TGTGCCAGCAGTTTAGGGCAGGGGGTTTCCTACGAGCAGTACGTC.

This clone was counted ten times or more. The CDR3 DNA reads TGTGCCAGTAGTACGGGACAGGGTTCCATCTCCGAAGCTTTCTTT. As protein: CASSTGQGSISEAFF. The chain is built from TRBV19 and TRBJ1-1, with 9 nucleotides matching TRBD1. This CDR3 has 15 amino acids. The V gene's germline CDR1 is LNHDA and CDR2 SQIVND (reference sequence). The J segment lost 8 bases and the V segment lost 4 bases, leaving 11 bases of the junction unmatched.

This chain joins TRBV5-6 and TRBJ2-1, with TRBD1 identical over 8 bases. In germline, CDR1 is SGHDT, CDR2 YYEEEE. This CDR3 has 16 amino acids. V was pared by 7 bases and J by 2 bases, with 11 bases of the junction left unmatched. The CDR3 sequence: CASSTRGRSPYNEQFF. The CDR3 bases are TGTGCCAGCTCAACCAGGGGGCGCTCCCCCTACAATGAGCAGTTCTTC.